This TCR beta chain was documented in a study of breast tumors, draining lymph nodes, adjacent tissues. The lymph nodes were axillary draining lymph nodes from breast cancer patients. General study points: Tumor TCR diversity was below lymph nodes but above nontumor tissue. Luminal-like breast cancer showed significantly greater tumor-nontumor repertoire similarity than basal-like breast cancer did. Data fit most tumor T cells coming from lymph node, expanding in tumor. Data only fit, rather than demonstrated, lymph node origin of most tumor T cells.

TCRdb reprocessed the multiplex PCR reads via MiXCR and lists one record per CDR3 protein. The table includes 180,000 or so distinct CDR3 sequences, around 33% detected once. This clonotype was picked up a small number of times. The antigen is unknown. The CDR3 runs to 13 residues. The ends were cut back, 2 bases at V and 8 bases at J, with 12 bases in the middle. Germline-derived CDR1 and CDR2 are SGHRS and YFSETQ. This receptor was identified in a female donor with breast cancer. Some clones in this sample may be carry-over from other donors' samples. Sequenced input: axillary lymph node tissue. The chain recombines TRBV5-1 with TRBJ2-3, with D perhaps TRBD1 (6 bases). The CDR3 sequence is CASSLGGTGTQYF. The CDR3 DNA is TGCGCCAGCAGCTTAGGGGGTACGGGTACGCAGTATTTT.